This T cell receptor beta chain emerged from a study of T cells in Graves' hyperthyroidism and ophthalmopathy. Turning to the study itself: Staff took peripheral blood when the initial diagnosis was made, before any treatment began.

Points on this clonotype: The antigen remains undetermined.

Study-wide findings and caveats: Stable hyperthyroidism was told apart from ophthalmopathy by a model built on 13 V-J features. Among thyroid clonotypes expanded above 0.001, most also appeared in blood.

TCR beta CDR3 regions were amplified from RNA transcripts. The HTBI primer set served for first-round RT-PCR of the TCR CDR3. TCRdb analysed the multiplex PCR reads with MiXCR anew, one entry per CDR3 protein. Of 700,000 to 950,000 distinct CDR3 sequences in the sample, around 40% are singletons; the top ten hold less than 35%. Germline CDR1 reads ENHRY; CDR2 reads SYGVKD. The CDR3 is 14 amino acids. With 6 bases removed from V and 8 bases from J, the gap between germline ends came to 19 bases. Together with thyroid ultrasound, orbital computed tomography, serum thyroxine and TRAb, clinical symptoms were used for diagnoses.

The receptor was isolated from a woman aged 40 to 49 with Graves' hyperthyroidism. The chain recombines TRBV10-3 with TRBJ1-2, with D tentatively TRBD1 (5 bases). Sequencing was carried out using blood. The CDR3 DNA reads as TGTGCCATCAGCCATACCGGGACCCTGAGCGGCTACACCTTC. Protein product: CAISHTGTLSGYTF.